These T cell receptor beta chains were read from a single sample in a study of cytomegalovirus exposure and HLA in healthy donors. Assay: immunoSEQ multiplex PCR; the TCRdb copy retains only in-frame clones and omits some. The table records 45,000 to 65,000 clones, approximately 77% of them present only once. Sequenced sample: PBMCs. The receptors shown here come from a woman younger than 30 in good health and CMV-seronegative. CDR3s include the opening cysteine and the closing phenylalanine or tryptophan. Each record gives: J gene, D gene, clone size, V gene, CDR3 DNA, CDR3 protein. A D gene is named only where the DNA matches it firmly. Expanded clones get a size class; other rows say once, few or many, or leave the size out.

TRBJ2-4 | NA | NA | TRBV28 | TGTGCCAGCAGTTTACATCCCGGTGGCAAAAACATTCAGTACTTC | CASSLHPGGKNIQYF
TRBJ2-2 | NA | NA | TRBV7-3 | TGTGCCAGCAGGACAGGGAACACCGGGGAGCTGTTTTTT | CASRTGNTGELFF
TRBJ2-5 | TRBD1 | NA | TRBV5-1 | TGCGCCAGCAGCTCAGGGACAGGGGGACCCCAAGAGACCCAGTACTTC | CASSSGTGGPQETQYF
TRBJ1-1 | TRBD1 | NA | TRBV4-1 | TGCGCCAGCAGCCATAAAGGGACAGCCACGTATGAAGCTTTCTTT | CASSHKGTATYEAFF
TRBJ2-2 | TRBD1 | NA | TRBV28 | TGTGCCAGCAAAAGGGACAGGGAGAGAGCCGGAGAGCTGTTTTTT | CASKRDRERAGELFF
TRBJ2-5 | NA | NA | TRBV9 | TGTGCCAGCAGCCCAGCGGTGGGTGGAGAGACCCAGTACTTC | CASSPAVGGETQYF
TRBJ2-5 | NA | once | TRBV4-2 | TGTGCCAGCAGCCAAGAGGGGGCGGGAGCACGAGGGGAGACCCAGTACTTC | CASSQEGAGARGETQYF
TRBJ1-2 | TRBD1 | few | TRBV6-5 | TGTGCCAGCAGTTTCGGGACAGAAGGCTATGGCTACACCTTC | CASSFGTEGYGYTF
TRBJ1-1 | NA | NA | TRBV19 | TGTGCCAGTAGTTGGTCAGGGGCCGAAACTGAAGCTTTCTTT | CASSWSGAETEAFF
TRBJ2-3 | TRBD1 | NA | TRBV28 | TGTGCCAGCAGCTCTGTGGGGAGAGGACAGGGGACAGATACGCAGTATTTT | CASSSVGRGQGTDTQYF
TRBJ1-1 | TRBD1 | few | TRBV19 | TGTGCCAGTAGTGCCGGACAGGGGAGGACTGAAGCTTTCTTT | CASSAGQGRTEAFF
TRBJ1-1 | NA | once | TRBV27 | TGTGCCAGCAGTTTATGGGCAGGGAATGGTGGTGAAGCTTTCTTT | CASSLWAGNGGEAFF
TRBJ2-4 | NA | NA | TRBV5-1 | TGCGCCAGCAGTGGTAGTGGGGCTGGGAAATCCAAAAACATTCAGTACTTC | CASSGSGAGKSKNIQYF
TRBJ1-4 | NA | NA | TRBV27 | TGTGCCAGCAGTTTAATCACGAGCGGTGAAAAACTGTTTTTT | CASSLITSGEKLFF
TRBJ1-6 | TRBD1 | NA | TRBV6-6 | TGTGCCAGCAGTTCCCAGGGGGCTGGGTCACCCCTCCACTTT | CASSSQGAGSPLHF
TRBJ1-3 | TRBD1 | NA | TRBV6-6 | TGTGCCAGCAGAGGACAGGGGAGCTCTGGAAACACCATATATTTT | CASRGQGSSGNTIYF
TRBJ1-2 | NA | NA | TRBV7-8 | TGTGCCAGCAGCTTGACAGTTAACTATGGCTACACCTTC | CASSLTVNYGYTF
TRBJ2-1 | TRBD2 | NA | TRBV10-1 | TGCGCCAGCAGTGAGTGGGCGGGAGCGCGTGAGCAGTTCTTC | CASSEWAGAREQFF
TRBJ2-7 | TRBD1 | NA | TRBV15 | TGTGCCACCAGCCGAGGACAGGGCCTCCAGTCCTACGAGCAGTACTTC | CATSRGQGLQSYEQYF
TRBJ2-1 | TRBD2 | few | TRBV5-1 | TGCGCCAGCAGCTTGGGTAGCGGGAACTACAATGAGCAGTTCTTC | CASSLGSGNYNEQFF
TRBJ2-1 | TRBD1 | few | TRBV18 | TGTGCCAGCTCACCAGACAGGGTGAATGAGCAGTTCTTC | CASSPDRVNEQFF
TRBJ2-1 | NA | NA | TRBV11-2 | TGTGCCAGCAGCCCCCAAGGGGCGCTGGGGAAGCAGTTCTTC | CASSPQGALGKQFF
TRBJ2-1 | TRBD2 | NA | TRBV5-1 | TGCGCCAGCACCCTGAATAGCGGGAGCTCCTACAATGAGCAGTTCTTC | CASTLNSGSSYNEQFF
TRBJ2-1 | TRBD2 | once | TRBV7-9 | TGTGCCAGCAGCCCCATAGCGGGAGGTTACAATGAGCAGTTCTTC | CASSPIAGGYNEQFF
TRBJ1-1 | NA | NA | TRBV7-9 | TGTGCCAGCGGGGCGGTGCAGACTGAAGCTTTCTTT | CASGAVQTEAFF
TRBJ2-7 | NA | NA | TRBV18 | TGTGCCAGCTCACCAAGGTTTTCCAGACTCTACGAGCAGTACTTC | CASSPRFSRLYEQYF
TRBJ2-7 | NA | NA | TRBV30 | TGTGCCTGGAACACGGACACCTCCTCCTACGAGCAGTACTTC | CAWNTDTSSYEQYF
TRBJ2-7 | NA | NA | TRBV15 | TGTGCCACCAGAAACCACAGGTCGAACTCCTACGAGCAGTACTTC | CATRNHRSNSYEQYF
TRBJ2-2 | TRBD1 | NA | TRBV4-1 | TGCGCCAGCAGCCAATTCGAACCGGGACAGAGATTCGGGGAGTTGTTTTTT | CASSQFEPGQRFGELFF
TRBJ1-1 | TRBD1 | NA | TRBV10-1 | TGCGCCAGCAGTCTGTCCGTGGGACAGGGAAGGGAACGGATCCTGAACACTGAAGCTTTCTTT | CASSLSVGQGRERILNTEAFF
TRBJ2-3 | TRBD2 | NA | TRBV2 | TGTGCCAGTCCCGGACTAGCGAGTCCAGATACGCAGTATTTT | CASPGLASPDTQYF
TRBJ2-7 | TRBD1 | NA | TRBV6-1 | TGTGCCAGCAGTGCAGGGACAGACGAAGGCTACGAGCAGTACTTC | CASSAGTDEGYEQYF
TRBJ2-5 | NA | NA | TRBV30 | TGTGCCTGCCCACAAGAGACCCAGTACTTC | CACPQETQYF
TRBJ2-7 | TRBD2 | once | TRBV19 | TGTGCCAGTAGTCCGGGACTAGCGGGTACCCCAATCCCCTACGAGCAGTACTTC | CASSPGLAGTPIPYEQYF
TRBJ2-1 | TRBD2 | once | TRBV5-1 | TGCGCCAGCAGCAGGGAGGTGACTAGCGGGACTGGGGATGAGCAGTTCTTC | CASSREVTSGTGDEQFF
TRBJ2-3 | TRBD2 | NA | TRBV29-1 | TGCAGCGTTGAACGTTTAGCGGGAGAAACGCAGTATTTT | CSVERLAGETQYF
TRBJ2-7 | TRBD1 | once | TRBV4-1 | TGCGCCAGCAGCCGCCGGGACAGGGACTACGAGCAGTACTTC | CASSRRDRDYEQYF
TRBJ1-1 | NA | NA | TRBV7-9 | TGTGCCAGCAGCCCCCGCACCGGGAACACTGAAGCTTTCTTT | CASSPRTGNTEAFF
TRBJ2-2 | TRBD2 | NA | TRBV7-3 | TGTGCCAGCAGCTTAATCAGGACTAGCGGGTCCGGGGAGCTGTTTTTT | CASSLIRTSGSGELFF
TRBJ2-1 | TRBD2 | NA | TRBV4-1 | TGCGCCAGCAGCCCCAGCGGGAGCCCCCACAATGAGCAGTTCTTC | CASSPSGSPHNEQFF
TRBJ2-1 | NA | NA | TRBV7-3 | TGTGCCAGCAGCCCCACCGCGACAGCAGGGCAGTTCTTC | CASSPTATAGQFF
TRBJ2-7 | NA | NA | TRBV9 | TGTGCCAGCAGCGTAGAGGCAGGGCAGGAGGGGCAGTACTTC | CASSVEAGQEGQYF
TRBJ2-7 | TRBD1 | once | TRBV9 | TGTGCCGGCAGCGTAGCCCCCCACACAGGGGTGCCGTACGAGCAGTACTTC | CAGSVAPHTGVPYEQYF
TRBJ2-1 | TRBD2 | once | TRBV9 | TGTGCCAGCAGCGTACTTATCCCTAGCGGGAGAAATGAGCAGTTCTTC | CASSVLIPSGRNEQFF
TRBJ2-7 | TRBD1 | once | TRBV18 | TGTGCCAGCTCAACTTGGACAGGGACCTACTCCTACGAGCAGTACTTC | CASSTWTGTYSYEQYF
TRBJ2-3 | TRBD2 | NA | TRBV10-1 | TGCGCCAGCAGTGAGTCAAGCGGGAGAAGCACAGATACGCAGTATTTT | CASSESSGRSTDTQYF
TRBJ2-3 | NA | NA | TRBV27 | TGTGCCAGCAGTCCCTATGAAAGTCATACGCAGTATTTT | CASSPYESHTQYF
TRBJ1-5 | TRBD1 | NA | TRBV28 | TGTGCCAGCAGTTTTTGGCGGCAGGGACAGGTCCAGCCCCAGCATTTT | CASSFWRQGQVQPQHF
TRBJ2-5 | NA | once | TRBV7-9 | TGTGCCAGCAGCCACCCGGCAGGGCGCGAGACCCAGTACTTC | CASSHPAGRETQYF